The 30 T cell receptor beta chains listed next were all sequenced from one sample in a study of T-cell reconstitution after alpha-beta-depleted transplantation in children. Unique molecular identifiers tagged the TCRbeta library. MiXCR, run by TCRdb on the PCR reads, gives a single entry per CDR3 protein. The table includes around 580,000 distinct CDR3 sequences, 20% to 30% detected once. The sequenced sample was PBMCs, obtained before TCRalphabeta/CD19-depleted stem cell transplant. The receptors were sampled from a boy younger than two with Wiskott-Aldrich syndrome, due to receive a stem cell transplant.

The chain links TRBV30 to TRBJ2-1; 9 bases line up with TRBD2. Trimming removed 0 bases from V and 7 bases from J; junction bases left unmatched: 10. The CDR3 has 16 amino acids. Germline CDR1 is GTSNPN and CDR2 is SVGIG (reference sequence). CDR3 protein: CAWSVPGGRALNEQFF. In nucleotides, the CDR3 is TGTGCCTGGAGTGTACCCGGCGGGAGGGCCTTAAATGAGCAGTTCTTC.

This clonotype was observed a handful of times. The chain combines TRBV4-2 with TRBJ2-1; 7 bases fit TRBD2. Germline V gene sequence: CDR1 LGHNA, CDR2 YNFKEQ. The CDR3 runs to 17 residues. V trimming: 1 base; J trimming: 9 bases; junction bases outside the gene matches: 15. The CDR3 reads CASSQVVGGGASGEQFF. CDR3 DNA sequence: TGTGCCAGCAGCCAAGTCGTCGGGGGAGGGGCTAGTGGTGAGCAGTTCTTC.

This clonotype has more than one count but fewer than ten. The chain has TRBV10-3 and TRBJ2-2; D is perhaps TRBD1 or TRBD2 (5 bases each). Trimming left V 7 bases short and J 1 base short, with 10 bases between. The CDR3 totals 14 residues. CDR1 ENHRY and CDR2 SYGVKD come from the germline V gene. This chain's CDR3 is CAITGTGNTGELFF. The CDR3 DNA is TGTGCCATCACTGGGACGGGGAACACCGGGGAGCTGTTTTTT.

The rearrangement joins TRBV11-2 to TRBJ2-1, with D uncertain. Trimming removed 1 base at V and 8 bases at J, with 12 bases between. The CDR3 totals 14 residues. The V gene's germline CDR1 is SGHAT and CDR2 FQNNGV. CDR3 sequence reads: CASSLARSSDEQFF. For the CDR3, the DNA is TGTGCCAGCAGCTTAGCCAGGTCCAGCGATGAGCAGTTCTTC.

V is TRBV24-1 and J is TRBJ2-7; D is uncertain. Germline V gene lookup returns CDR1 KGHDR and CDR2 SFDVKD. Deletions cut 3 bases from V and 5 bases from J, with 10 bases between. The CDR3 loop spans 13 amino acids. CDR3 DNA sequence: TGTGCCACCAGTGATGGGGTTCTCCACGAGCAGTACTTC. Its translation: CATSDGVLHEQYF.

CDR3 DNA sequence: TGCGCCAGCAGCAGCTTCATTCCCCAGGGACTAGCGGAAAACAATGAGCAGTTCTTC. Residues: CASSSFIPQGLAENNEQFF. The chain links TRBV5-1 to TRBJ2-1; 11 bases fit TRBD2. V was pared by 4 bases and J by 5 bases, with 17 bases of the junction left unmatched. Germline V gene lookup returns CDR1 SGHRS and CDR2 YFSETQ. The CDR3 extends over 19 amino acids.

The chain recombines TRBV5-1 with TRBJ2-7; a weak D match, TRBD2 (5 bases). Per germline, CDR1 SGHRS and CDR2 YFSETQ. The CDR3 is made up of 16 amino acids. The V end was cut by 1 base, the J end by 1 base, with 15 bases between. CDR3 sequence: CASSLSGGWPSYEQYF. The CDR3 DNA follows: TGCGCCAGCAGCTTGTCGGGCGGGTGGCCTTCCTACGAGCAGTACTTC. Full variable domain (rest looked up from reference TRBV5-1 and TRBJ2-7): KAGVTQTPRYLIKTRGQQVTLSCSPISGHRSVSWYQQTPGQGLQFLFEYFSETQRNKGNFPGRFSGRQFSNSRSEMNVSTLELGDSALYLCASSLSGGWPSYEQYFGPGTRLTVT.

The chain combines TRBV18 with TRBJ2-1; 9 bases align to TRBD2. Germline V gives CDR1 KGHSH, CDR2 LQKENI. The CDR3 covers 16 residues. V gave up 4 bases and J gave up 0 bases; unmatched junction bases: 4. The CDR3 nucleotides are TGTGCCAGCTCACTTTTAGCGGGGGCCTCCTACAATGAGCAGTTCTTC. This translates into CASSLLAGASYNEQFF.

The CDR3 protein is CATSDSGYEQFF. In DNA, the CDR3 is TGTGCCACCAGTGATTCGGGATACGAGCAGTTCTTC. The chain employs TRBV24-1 and TRBJ2-1; maybe TRBD2 (5 bases). Germline V gene sequence: CDR1 KGHDR, CDR2 SFDVKD. CDR3 length: 12 residues. V lost 2 bases, J lost 10 bases, and 8 bases lay in between.

This clonotype was picked up a small number of times. The rearrangement links TRBV5-1 to TRBJ1-1; D not certain. Deletions cut 0 bases from V and 8 bases from J, with 8 bases between. The CDR3 consists of 12 residues. CDR1 is SGHRS and CDR2 is YFSETQ in the germline V gene. The CDR3 DNA reads as TGCGCCAGCAGCTTGGCTATCGGGGAAGCTTTCTTT. This translates into CASSLAIGEAFF.

This clonotype occurred a few times. The gene calls are TRBV10-1 and TRBJ2-4, with 8 bases that match TRBD2. Per the germline V gene, CDR1 is WNHNN and CDR2 is SYGVQD (reference sequence). The CDR3 loop spans 13 amino acids. V gave up 4 bases and J gave up 10 bases; unmatched junction bases: 6. CDR3 sequence (DNA): TGCGCCAGCAGTGGAGCGGGAGAGGAAATTCAGTACTTC. Protein product: CASSGAGEEIQYF.

This clonotype was seen a handful of times. CDR3 DNA sequence: TGCGCCAGCAGCTTGGAAGTTGGGCGGGCGACAGATACGCAGTATTTT. It translates to CASSLEVGRATDTQYF. This chain joins TRBV5-1 and TRBJ2-3; possible D gene TRBD2, 5 bases. Germline V lookup: CDR1 SGHRS, CDR2 YFSETQ. V dropped 0 bases and J dropped 3 bases, with 14 bases sitting between them. The CDR3 extends over 16 amino acids.

This clonotype has just a few counts. The chain links TRBV10-2 to TRBJ2-4; D remains unclear. Germline CDR1 reads WSHSY; CDR2 reads SAAADI. Between the trimmed V and J ends, which lost 1 base and 5 bases, there was a span of 3 bases. The CDR3 contains 12 residues. The DNA of the CDR3 is TGCGCCAGCAGTGAGTACGAAAACATTCAGTACTTC. Translated: CASSEYENIQYF.

In its sample, this clonotype was seen a few times. J is TRBJ1-2 and V is TRBV20-1; D is uncertain. Germline CDR1 DFQATT, CDR2 SNEGSKA (reference sequence). V gave up 1 base and J gave up 4 bases, with 13 bases separating them. There are 14 residues in the CDR3. The CDR3, as DNA: TGCAGTGCTAGAGCCCCTGATGGCCTCTATGGCTACACCTTC. Its protein product is CSARAPDGLYGYTF.

The V call is TRBV30, the J call TRBJ2-1; D is perhaps TRBD2 (7 bases). Germline CDR1 reads GTSNPN; CDR2 reads SVGIG (reference sequence). V lost 3 bases, J lost 8 bases, and 23 bases lay in between. The CDR3 has 16 residues. As DNA, the CDR3 is TGTGCCTGGAGAGGGGGTTATGGGGGAGGGCGGCATGAGCAGTTCTTC. It encodes CAWRGGYGGGRHEQFF.

The chain has TRBV12-3 or TRBV12-4 and TRBJ2-5, with D unclear. This CDR3 is 12 amino acids long. Trimming stripped 3 bases from V and 4 bases from J, with 6 bases between. The DNA for the CDR3 is TGTGCCAGCAGTTTGCGGCTAGAGACCCAGTACTTC. Its protein product is CASSLRLETQYF.

Only a few counts were recorded for this clonotype. This chain connects TRBV20-1 to TRBJ2-1; 10 nucleotides agree with TRBD2. Germline V gene sequence: CDR1 DFQATT, CDR2 SNEGSKA (reference sequence). With 6 bases clipped from V and 0 bases from J, the junction kept 8 bases outside the gene matches. The CDR3 has 16 residues. CDR3 loop: CSAWTSGSFSYNEQFF. The DNA of the CDR3 is TGCAGTGCCTGGACTAGCGGCTCTTTCTCCTACAATGAGCAGTTCTTC.

This clonotype was counted only a few times. The chain couples TRBV20-1 to TRBJ2-7; tentatively, D is TRBD2 (6 bases). Germline-derived CDR1 and CDR2 are DFQATT and SNEGSKA (reference sequence). V lost 5 bases and J 0 bases, leaving 20 bases between the germline ends. The CDR3 runs 16 residues. CDR3 nucleotide sequence: TGCAGTGCTCCAAGAGGAGGGCCAAGGGGCTCCTACGAGCAGTACTTC. It codes for CSAPRGGPRGSYEQYF.

In this sample, this clonotype turned up a few times. The chain carries TRBV30 and TRBJ2-2, with a possible D match to TRBD2 (6 bases). Germline V gives CDR1 GTSNPN, CDR2 SVGIG (reference sequence). The CDR3 is made up of 14 amino acids. Trimming stripped 3 bases from V and 5 bases from J, with 13 bases between. Here the CDR3 DNA reads TGTGCCTGGAGCCGTGAGCTAGCGACCGGGGAGCTGTTTTTT. Amino acids: CAWSRELATGELFF.

This clonotype was observed at least ten times. CDR3 in DNA: TGTGCCAGCAGCGCAGACTATTACAATGAGCAGTTCTTC. It specifies CASSADYYNEQFF. The chain couples TRBV7-3 to TRBJ2-1, with a weak D call TRBD2 (5 bases). The CDR3 covers 13 residues. Germline CDR1 reads SGHTA; CDR2 reads FQGTGA. The ends were cut back, 5 bases at V and 4 bases at J, with 9 bases in the middle.

This clonotype was recorded a few times. The chain uses TRBV5-1 and TRBJ2-1; the match to TRBD2 covers 9 bases. This CDR3 has 15 amino acids. Germline loops: CDR1 SGHRS, CDR2 YFSETQ. Trimming at V came to 3 bases and at J to 4 bases, leaving 5 bases not matched to a gene. DNA for the CDR3: TGCGCCAGCAGCTATACTAGCGGGTTATACAATGAGCAGTTCTTC. Amino acid sequence: CASSYTSGLYNEQFF.

CDR3 nucleotide sequence: TGCGCCAGCAGCTTGGCCTCGGGGGCCCCATCCTACGAGCAGTACTTC. Its translation: CASSLASGAPSYEQYF. The V gene is TRBV5-1, the J gene TRBJ2-7; D possibly uses TRBD1 or TRBD2 (6 bases each). The CDR3 is made up of 16 amino acids. CDR1 and CDR2 (germline): SGHRS, YFSETQ. V lost 0 bases, J lost 1 base, and 14 bases lay in between. The entire variable domain, with the rest obtained from reference TRBV5-1 and TRBJ2-7, is as follows: KAGVTQTPRYLIKTRGQQVTLSCSPISGHRSVSWYQQTPGQGLQFLFEYFSETQRNKGNFPGRFSGRQFSNSRSEMNVSTLELGDSALYLCASSLASGAPSYEQYFGPGTRLTVT.

The chain couples TRBV12-3 or TRBV12-4 to TRBJ2-1; TRBD1 or TRBD2 may be the D gene (5 bases each). The CDR3 loop spans 16 amino acids. Trimming took off 6 bases at V and 5 bases at J, with 20 bases between the two ends. The CDR3 spells CASSPFGTTVDNEQFF. The CDR3, as DNA: TGTGCCAGCAGCCCCTTTGGGACCACCGTGGACAATGAGCAGTTCTTC.

This clonotype has a handful of counts. V usage is TRBV3-1 and J usage is TRBJ2-1; possibly TRBD1 or TRBD2 for D (5 bases each). The CDR3 length is 13 residues. The germline CDR1 and CDR2 sequences are LGHDT and YNNKEL (reference sequence). Trimming took 0 bases from V and 11 from J, leaving 11 bases between them. The CDR3 here is CASSQDGTLKQFF. The DNA for the CDR3 is TGTGCCAGCAGCCAAGACGGGACCCTTAAGCAGTTCTTC.

This clonotype was seen a few times. The genes are TRBV20-1 and TRBJ2-1; no clear D gene. The CDR3 loop spans 14 amino acids. V lost 8 bases and J 4 bases, leaving 18 bases between the germline ends. Germline-derived CDR1 and CDR2 are DFQATT and SNEGSKA (reference sequence). The CDR3: CSSSGLGPYNEQFF. CDR3 coding DNA: TGCAGTTCTTCTGGTCTCGGACCGTACAATGAGCAGTTCTTC.

This chain connects TRBV29-1 to TRBJ2-3, with D unresolved. The germline V and J ends were trimmed by 0 bases and 0 bases, with 10 bases remaining between them. Germline CDR1 and CDR2: SQVTM and ANQGSEA. The CDR3 has 15 residues. This CDR3 reads CSVEDRPPSTDTQYF. DNA for the CDR3: TGCAGCGTTGAAGATCGACCACCTAGCACAGATACGCAGTATTTT.

This chain uses TRBV12-3 or TRBV12-4 with TRBJ1-1; D is uncertain. The CDR3 sequence is 16 residues long. Trimming cost V 5 bases and J 1 base, with 17 bases left between them. Here the CDR3 reads CASSPYSGRRNTEAFF. The CDR3 nucleotides read TGTGCCAGCAGTCCTTACAGCGGAAGGCGGAACACTGAAGCTTTCTTT.

J is TRBJ2-1 and V is TRBV6-5; D not certain. The germline V gene has CDR1 MNHEY and CDR2 SVGAGI. This CDR3 region has 13 residues. Trimming cost V 2 bases and J 6 bases, with 8 bases left between them. The CDR3 DNA reads TGTGCCAGCAGTTACAGCCTAGTCAATGAGCAGTTCTTC. Protein sequence: CASSYSLVNEQFF.

This clonotype was seen more than once but under ten times. The chain links TRBV10-3 to TRBJ2-5; D is perhaps TRBD2 (5 bases). The length of the CDR3 is 14 residues. Per germline, CDR1 ENHRY and CDR2 SYGVKD. Trimming cost V 4 bases and J 1 base, with 10 bases left between them. The CDR3 protein is CAISGQTSQETQYF. The CDR3 coding sequence is TGTGCCATCAGTGGTCAAACTAGCCAAGAGACCCAGTACTTC.

V and J are TRBV29-1 and TRBJ2-5; D is possibly TRBD1 or TRBD2 (5 bases each). Trimming removed 6 bases at V and 2 bases at J, with 10 bases between. CDR1 SQVTM and CDR2 ANQGSEA come from the germline V gene. This CDR3 spans 12 amino acids. CDR3 residues: CSVGDTQETQYF. CDR3 nucleotides: TGCAGCGTGGGGGATACTCAAGAGACCCAGTACTTC.